These 21 T cell receptor beta chains were sequenced from one sample in a study of blood T cell repertoires in COVID-19. TCRdb's copy holds only in-frame clones and misses some; the assay was immunoSEQ multiplex PCR. This sample yields some 530,000 clones, of which around 85% are seen a single time; roughly 8% belongs to the top ten. The sequencing sample was made of PBMCs or T cells enriched from blood (not recorded which). The source is a woman aged 55-69 years who had recovered from COVID-19.

This rearrangement joins TRBV5-1 to TRBJ2-3; 11 bases map to TRBD2. CDR1 and CDR2 from the germline V gene are SGHRS and YFSETQ. V was pared by 4 bases and J by 6 bases, with 10 bases of the junction left unmatched. The CDR3 sequence is 16 residues long. The CDR3 DNA reads as TGCGCCAGCAGCCTGGGCACTAGCGGGGGAATTGATACGCAGTATTTT. It codes for CASSLGTSGGIDTQYF.

The table lists this clone with a few counts. This rearrangement joins TRBV10-3 to TRBJ2-7; no clear D gene. CDR3 length equals 12 residues. In germline, CDR1 is ENHRY, CDR2 SYGVKD. Trimming shortened V by 0 bases and J by 5 bases, and 5 bases separated the two germline ends. The CDR3 coding sequence is TGTGCCATCAGTGAGTCGTTAGACGAGCAGTACGTC. This gives the protein CAISESLDEQYV.

The gene calls are TRBV5-1 and TRBJ1-6; tentative D call: TRBD1 (5 bases). This CDR3 spans 16 amino acids. With 2 bases removed from V and 0 bases from J, the gap between germline ends came to 9 bases. Germline loops: CDR1 SGHRS, CDR2 YFSETQ. CDR3: CASSFGASSYNSPLHF. The DNA for the CDR3 is TGCGCCAGCAGCTTTGGGGCTAGCTCCTATAATTCACCCCTCCACTTT.

The chain combines TRBV29-1 with TRBJ2-3; 7 nucleotides line up with TRBD2. CDR1 is SQVTM, CDR2 ANQGSEA, per germline. V was clipped by 7 bases and J by 4 bases; unmatched bases: 8. This CDR3 spans 13 amino acids. The CDR3 region has the DNA TGCAGCGCTCAGCGGGGAAGGGCAGATACGCAGTATTTT. This encodes CSAQRGRADTQYF.

The V gene is TRBV28, the J gene TRBJ2-3; 7 nucleotides agree with TRBD2. Trimming took 5 bases from V and 2 from J; bases not matched to a gene: 10. The CDR3 spans 16 residues. The germline CDR1 and CDR2 sequences are MDHEN and SYDVKM. The CDR3 region has the DNA TGTGCCAGCAGTATCGGACTAGGATCTAACACAGATACGCAGTATTTT. This gives the protein CASSIGLGSNTDTQYF.

The chain couples TRBV11-2 to TRBJ2-2, with 9 bases identical to TRBD2. V was clipped by 6 bases and J by 0 bases; unmatched bases: 2. The CDR3 totals 15 residues. CDR1 SGHAT and CDR2 FQNNGV come from the germline V gene. The CDR3 nucleotides are TGTGCCAGCAGGATAGCGGGGGCGAACACCGGGGAGCTGTTTTTT. This sequence encodes CASRIAGANTGELFF.

The chain uses TRBV5-4 and TRBJ1-2, with TRBD1 matching over 7 bases. The germline V gene encodes CDR1 SGHNT and CDR2 YYREEE (reference sequence). The V and J ends lost 7 bases and 8 bases, in that order; junction bases with no gene match: 11. The CDR3 totals 13 residues. In nucleotides, the CDR3 is TGTGCCAGCGCATTAACAGGGGTGGAAGGCTACACCTTC. It yields the protein CASALTGVEGYTF. Full variable domain (missing parts from reference TRBV5-4 and TRBJ1-2): ETGVTQSPTHLIKTRGQQVTLRCSSQSGHNTVSWYQQALGQGPQFIFQYYREEENGRGNFPPRFSGLQFPNYSSELNVNALELDDSALYLCASALTGVEGYTFGSGTRLTVV.

This rearrangement joins TRBV19 to TRBJ1-5; possibly TRBD1 for D (6 bases). The CDR3 length is 15 residues. CDR1 and CDR2 (germline): LNHDA, SQIVND (reference sequence). The V and J ends lost 6 bases and 4 bases respectively, with 16 bases between them. CDR3 coding DNA: TGTGCCAGTAGCTTGGCTCAGGGGAGAAATCAGCCCCAGCATTTT. Protein sequence: CASSLAQGRNQPQHF.

The rearrangement uses TRBV4-1 and TRBJ1-5; D not resolved. With 4 bases removed from V and 7 bases from J, the gap between germline ends came to 20 bases. The CDR3 is 16 amino acids. Germline V gene lookup returns CDR1 MGHRA and CDR2 YSYEKL. CDR3 in amino acids: CASSPHAGVNGQPQHF. The CDR3 DNA reads as TGCGCCAGCAGCCCCCATGCAGGCGTGAATGGCCAGCCCCAGCATTTT.

The chain combines TRBV5-1 with TRBJ1-1; perhaps TRBD1 as D (6 bases). CDR1 and CDR2 (germline): SGHRS, YFSETQ. V dropped 5 bases and J dropped 0 bases, with 14 bases sitting between them. This CDR3 has 15 residues. The CDR3 loop reads CASSNGQQMNTEAFF. In DNA form, the CDR3 reads TGCGCCAGCAGTAACGGACAGCAAATGAACACTGAAGCTTTCTTT. The full variable domain, rest sourced from reference TRBV5-1 and TRBJ1-1, is KAGVTQTPRYLIKTRGQQVTLSCSPISGHRSVSWYQQTPGQGLQFLFEYFSETQRNKGNFPGRFSGRQFSNSRSEMNVSTLELGDSALYLCASSNGQQMNTEAFFGQGTRLTVV.

This chain's CDR3 is CASSSYRGNQPQHF. The CDR3 bases are TGTGCCAGTAGTAGCTACAGGGGAAATCAGCCCCAGCATTTT. The rearrangement uses TRBV19 and TRBJ1-5; 7 bases align to TRBD1. J was trimmed by 4 bases and V by 4 bases; bases with no gene match: 4. Looked up from germline, CDR1 is LNHDA and CDR2 is SQIVND (reference sequence). The CDR3 is 14 amino acids.

This chain uses TRBV5-4 with TRBJ2-3; 7 positions agree with TRBD2. V shed 3 bases and J 1 base; nucleotides not matched to a gene: 2. The CDR3 runs to 14 residues. CDR1 is SGHNT and CDR2 is YYREEE in the germline V gene (reference sequence). CDR3 amino acids: CASSSRGGTDTQYF. In DNA form, the CDR3 reads TGTGCCAGCAGCTCCCGGGGGGGCACAGATACGCAGTATTTT.

The chain combines TRBV6-5 with TRBJ1-1, with D perhaps matching TRBD1 (6 bases). The germline V gene has CDR1 MNHEY and CDR2 SVGAGI. The CDR3 totals 12 residues. The V end was cut by 7 bases, the J end by 10 bases, with 16 bases between. CDR3 in DNA: TGTGCCAGCAATTCACAGGGCGGTGGAGCTTTCTTT. The encoded protein is CASNSQGGGAFF.

The V call is TRBV18, the J call TRBJ2-7; TRBD2 agrees at 7 bases. This CDR3 spans 14 amino acids. From germline, CDR1 is KGHSH and CDR2 LQKENI. Germline trimming cut 4 bases from V and 3 bases from J; bases unmatched to any gene: 6. CDR3 sequence: CASSRASGGYEQYF. CDR3 nucleotide sequence: TGTGCCAGCTCACGGGCTAGCGGAGGCTACGAGCAGTACTTC.

The genes are TRBV4-1 and TRBJ1-5, with 7 bases identical to TRBD1. The V segment lost 1 base and the J segment 8 bases; nucleotides outside the gene matches: 14. The CDR3 has 17 amino acids. From germline, CDR1 is MGHRA and CDR2 YSYEKL. This chain's CDR3 is CASSQVQDRPRPEPQHF. For the CDR3, the DNA is TGCGCCAGCAGCCAAGTTCAGGACAGGCCGAGACCGGAGCCCCAGCATTTT.

The J gene is TRBJ2-7, the V gene TRBV7-6; the match to TRBD1 covers 8 bases. CDR3 length: 14 residues. Germline trimming cut 8 bases from V and 3 bases from J; bases unmatched to any gene: 9. Germline CDR1 reads SGHVS; CDR2 reads FNYEAQ. The CDR3 DNA reads as TGTGCCAGCGCTCGGGACAGGCTGGACTACGAGCAGTACTTC. Protein sequence: CASARDRLDYEQYF.

The V call is TRBV5-6, the J call TRBJ2-1; 11 bases align to TRBD2. Germline CDR1 SGHDT, CDR2 YYEEEE. The CDR3 length is 17 residues. Germline trimming cut 5 bases from V and 7 bases from J; bases unmatched to any gene: 14. CDR3 DNA sequence: TGTGCCAGCAGTCCGTGGGTAGCGGGGGGGATGAGTAATGAGCAGTTCTTC. It translates to CASSPWVAGGMSNEQFF. The full variable domain, completed using reference TRBV5-6 and TRBJ2-1, is DAGVTQSPTHLIKTRGQQVTLRCSPKSGHDTVSWYQQALGQGPQFIFQYYEEEERQRGNFPDRFSGHQFPNYSSELNVNALLLGDSALYLCASSPWVAGGMSNEQFFGPGTRLTVL.

The rearrangement joins TRBV6-5 to TRBJ1-1; 7 bases agree with TRBD1. The germline gives CDR1 MNHEY, CDR2 SVGAGI. This CDR3 is 14 amino acids long. The J segment lost 7 bases and the V segment lost 5 bases, leaving 10 bases of the junction unmatched. CDR3: CASSPRRQGYEAFF. The CDR3 DNA reads TGTGCCAGCAGTCCAAGAAGACAGGGTTATGAAGCTTTCTTT.

V and J are TRBV30 and TRBJ1-3; 7 bases are shared with TRBD1. V lost 0 bases and J lost 4; bases outside the gene matches: 6. CDR1 GTSNPN and CDR2 SVGIG come from the germline V gene (reference sequence). The CDR3 has 15 amino acids. The CDR3 here is CAWSVLGRGGNTIYF. The CDR3, as DNA: TGTGCCTGGAGTGTACTGGGCAGGGGGGGAAACACCATATATTTT.

This rearrangement joins TRBV4-2 to TRBJ2-1; maybe TRBD2 (7 bases). CDR1 is LGHNA, CDR2 YNFKEQ, per germline. V was trimmed by 3 bases and J by 4 bases, leaving 16 bases between them. The CDR3 consists of 16 residues. The DNA of the CDR3 is TGTGCCAGCAGCCACCCTAAGGGGGGGCCTTACAATGAGCAGTTCTTC. Amino acid sequence: CASSHPKGGPYNEQFF.

The chain links TRBV19 to TRBJ2-6, with TRBD1 matching over 7 bases. With V trimmed by 5 bases and J by 0 bases, 7 bases remained unmatched. CDR1 and CDR2 (germline): LNHDA, SQIVND (reference sequence). This CDR3 has 17 residues. The CDR3 loop reads CASSSTGFSSGANVLTF. The DNA for the CDR3 is TGTGCCAGTAGTTCGACAGGGTTTTCCTCTGGGGCCAACGTCCTGACTTTC. The full variable domain, rest sourced from reference TRBV19 and TRBJ2-6, is DGGITQSPKYLFRKEGQNVTLSCEQNLNHDAMYWYRQDPGQGLRLIYYSQIVNDFQKGDIAEGYSVSREKKESFPLTVTSAQKNPTAFYLCASSSTGFSSGANVLTFGAGSRLTVL.